This TCR beta chain was obtained from a study of shared clonotypes between healthy human individuals. Whole-study context: The donor pool was made up of two women and three men aged 18 to 49. Study-wide points: Expectations were that clonotype sharing among donors would be affected by sequencing depth. Tissues were not sampled, only blood, and their repertoires likely differ.

Profiling relied on immunoSEQ multiplex PCR, and the TCRdb table lists in-frame clones only, not all of them. Of approximately 500,000 clones in the sample, about 79% were seen once. Comment on this clone: The antigen is undetermined.

Donors, healthy HIV-negative adults, lacked recent acute infections or vaccinations. Trimming cost V 6 bases and J 3 bases; bases outside gene matches: 9. Germline CDR1 MDHEN, CDR2 SYDVKM. This CDR3 region has 16 residues. Sequences were obtained from PBMCs. This TCR derives from a woman aged 40 to 55 in good health. Some clones in this sample may be carry-over from other donors' samples. The J gene is TRBJ2-2, the V gene TRBV28, with 8 nucleotides matching TRBD1. The CDR3 loop is CASSIPQGADTGELFF. CDR3 nucleotides: TGTGCCAGCAGCATACCTCAGGGGGCGGACACCGGGGAGCTGTTTTTT.